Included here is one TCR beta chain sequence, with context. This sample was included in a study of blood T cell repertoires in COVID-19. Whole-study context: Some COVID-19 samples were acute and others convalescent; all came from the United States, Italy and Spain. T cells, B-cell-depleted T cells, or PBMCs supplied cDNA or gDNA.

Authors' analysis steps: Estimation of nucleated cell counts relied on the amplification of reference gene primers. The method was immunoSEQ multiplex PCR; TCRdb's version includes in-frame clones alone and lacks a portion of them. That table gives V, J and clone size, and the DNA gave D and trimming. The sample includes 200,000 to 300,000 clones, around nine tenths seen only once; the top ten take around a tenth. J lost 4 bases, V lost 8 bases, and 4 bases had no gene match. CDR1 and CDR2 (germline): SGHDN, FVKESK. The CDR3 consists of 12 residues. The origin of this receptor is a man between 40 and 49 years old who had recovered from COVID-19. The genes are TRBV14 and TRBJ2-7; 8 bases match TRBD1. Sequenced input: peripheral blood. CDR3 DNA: TGTGCCAGCGGACAGGGTATATACGAGCAGTACTTC. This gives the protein CASGQGIYEQYF. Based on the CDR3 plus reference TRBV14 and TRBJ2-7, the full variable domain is EAGVTQFPSHSVIEKGQTVTLRCDPISGHDNLYWYRRVMGKEIKFLLHFVKESKQDESGMPNNRFLAERTGGTYSTLKVQPAELEDSGVYFCASGQGIYEQYFGPGTRLTVT.